The source of this T cell receptor beta chain is a study of siplizumab effects on memory and regulatory T cells. A note on this clone: Its antigen is currently unknown.

Some 100,000 TCR templates were measured in each sample. The protocol was immunoSEQ multiplex PCR, while the TCRdb copy is restricted to in-frame clones and leaves out a portion. Here the sample spans some 110,000 clones, under 95% being singletons. Study-level points and caveats: Naive T cells seemed more diverse than memory cells; they also seemed major alloresponse contributors. Roughly 80-95% of proliferating clones (CD4+ or CD8+) could not be assigned a naive or memory phenotype.

The CDR3 consists of 13 residues. Trimming removed 4 bases from V and 4 bases from J; junction bases left unmatched: 2. In germline, CDR1 is SGHDN, CDR2 FVKESK. Sequenced input: CD4+ T cells sorted from blood. The source is a human donor in good health. The chain recombines TRBV14 with TRBJ2-3; 7 positions agree with TRBD1. The CDR3 spells CASSLQGADTQYF. The DNA for the CDR3 is TGTGCCAGCAGCCTTCAGGGGGCAGATACGCAGTATTTT. Using reference TRBV14 and TRBJ2-3 for the parts outside the CDR3, the full variable domain is EAGVTQFPSHSVIEKGQTVTLRCDPISGHDNLYWYRRVMGKEIKFLLHFVKESKQDESGMPNNRFLAERTGGTYSTLKVQPAELEDSGVYFCASSLQGADTQYFGPGTRLTVL.